The source of this T cell receptor beta chain is a study of T cell responses to AZD1222 COVID-19 vaccine. Study findings and constraints: Unmutated variant regions reportedly attract nearly half of all spike-specific TCRs. Among the donors, most were white British and more were female, and clonal diversity was possibly underestimated. Among AZD1222 vaccinees, only 5 to 7 were seropositive at baseline. Two doses of AZD1222 preceded a rise in Spike-specific TCR breadth and depth.

Of note for this clone: What it binds is not known.

Looked up from germline, CDR1 is KGHDR and CDR2 is SFDVKD. CDR3 length: 13 residues. Trimming stripped 9 bases from V and 2 bases from J, with 13 bases between. Sequenced by immunoSEQ multiplex PCR; TCRdb stores in-frame clones only, minus some. In the table there are more than 85,000 clones, 80% to 90% of which are singletons. The rearrangement joins TRBV24-1 to TRBJ2-7; D is undetermined. The starting material was peripheral blood, obtained 28 days after the second AZD1222 dose. This clonotype was sampled from an adult who received the AZD1222 COVID-19 vaccine. Written as DNA, the CDR3 is TGTGCCACCGCTGATAATTCGGCCTACGAGCAGTACTTC. It encodes CATADNSAYEQYF.